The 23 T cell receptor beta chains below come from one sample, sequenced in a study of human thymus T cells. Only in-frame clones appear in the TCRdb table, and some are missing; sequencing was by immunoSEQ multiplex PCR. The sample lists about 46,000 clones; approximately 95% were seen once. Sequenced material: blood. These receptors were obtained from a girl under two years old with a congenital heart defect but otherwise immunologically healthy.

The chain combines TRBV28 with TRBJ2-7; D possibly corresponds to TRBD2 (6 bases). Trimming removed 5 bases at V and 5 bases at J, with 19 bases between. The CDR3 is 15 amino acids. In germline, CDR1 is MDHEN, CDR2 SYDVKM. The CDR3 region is CASSPPPGVIDEQYF. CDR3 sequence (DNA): TGTGCCAGCAGTCCCCCCCCGGGAGTAATCGACGAGCAGTACTTC. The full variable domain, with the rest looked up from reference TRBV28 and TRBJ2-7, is DVKVTQSSRYLVKRTGEKVFLECVQDMDHENMFWYRQDPGLGLRLIYFSYDVKMKEKGDIPEGYSVSREKKERFSLILESASTNQTSMYLCASSPPPGVIDEQYFGPGTRLTVT.

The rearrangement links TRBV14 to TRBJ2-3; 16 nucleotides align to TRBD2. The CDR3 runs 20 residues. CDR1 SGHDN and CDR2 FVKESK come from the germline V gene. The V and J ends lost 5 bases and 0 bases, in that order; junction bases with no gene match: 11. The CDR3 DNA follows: TGTGCCAGCAGCTCCGGGACTAGCGGGAGGGCCAGAACTAGCACAGATACGCAGTATTTT. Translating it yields CASSSGTSGRARTSTDTQYF. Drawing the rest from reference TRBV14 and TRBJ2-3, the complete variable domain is EAGVTQFPSHSVIEKGQTVTLRCDPISGHDNLYWYRRVMGKEIKFLLHFVKESKQDESGMPNNRFLAERTGGTYSTLKVQPAELEDSGVYFCASSSGTSGRARTSTDTQYFGPGTRLTVL.

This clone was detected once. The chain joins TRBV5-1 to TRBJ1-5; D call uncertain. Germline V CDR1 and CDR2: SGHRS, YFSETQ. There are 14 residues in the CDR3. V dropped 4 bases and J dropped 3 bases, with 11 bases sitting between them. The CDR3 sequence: CASSPRGLNQPQHF. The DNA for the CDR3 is TGCGCCAGCAGCCCAAGAGGGCTCAATCAGCCCCAGCATTTT.

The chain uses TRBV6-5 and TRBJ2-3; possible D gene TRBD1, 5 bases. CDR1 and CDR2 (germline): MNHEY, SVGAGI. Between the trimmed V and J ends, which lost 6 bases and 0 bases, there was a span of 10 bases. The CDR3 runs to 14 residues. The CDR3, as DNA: TGTGCCAGCAGCTACAGGTCTAGCACAGATACGCAGTATTTT. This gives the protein CASSYRSSTDTQYF.

CDR3 sequence (DNA): TGTGCCAGCAGCTACCAAGAGACCCAGTACTTC. Protein product: CASSYQETQYF. The J gene is TRBJ2-5, the V gene TRBV11-1; no reliable D call. Germline assignment: CDR1 SGHAT and CDR2 FQDESV (reference sequence). V was pared by 4 bases and J by 0 bases, with 0 bases between. CDR3 length: 11 residues.

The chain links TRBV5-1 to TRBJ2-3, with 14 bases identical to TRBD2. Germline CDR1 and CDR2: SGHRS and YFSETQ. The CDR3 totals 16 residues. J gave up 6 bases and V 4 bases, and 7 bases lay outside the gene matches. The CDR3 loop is CASSQETSGRGDTQYF. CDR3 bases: TGCGCCAGCAGCCAAGAGACTAGCGGGAGGGGGGATACGCAGTATTTT.

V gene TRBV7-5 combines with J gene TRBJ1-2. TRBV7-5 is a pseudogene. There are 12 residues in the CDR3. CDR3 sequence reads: CARSLGSYGYTF. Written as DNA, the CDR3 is TGTGCCAGAAGCTTAGGGAGCTATGGCTACACCTTC.

The CDR3 region has the DNA TGTGCCTGGAGTGCCTTAGGGGGGGGCAGCCGACTCCACTATGGCTACACCTTC. Translating it yields CAWSALGGGSRLHYGYTF. The V call is TRBV30, the J call TRBJ1-2; possible D gene TRBD1, 6 bases. Trimming pared 1 base from V and 3 bases from J, leaving 24 bases between. The CDR3 has 18 residues. Looked up from germline, CDR1 is GTSNPN and CDR2 is SVGIG (reference sequence).

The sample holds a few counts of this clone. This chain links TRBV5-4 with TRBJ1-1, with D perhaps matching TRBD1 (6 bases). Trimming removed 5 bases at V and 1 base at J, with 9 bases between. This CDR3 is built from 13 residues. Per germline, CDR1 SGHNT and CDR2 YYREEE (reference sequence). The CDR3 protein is CASRVTGNTEAFF. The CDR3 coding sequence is TGTGCCAGCAGGGTGACAGGGAACACTGAAGCTTTCTTT. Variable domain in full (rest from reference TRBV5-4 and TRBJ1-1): ETGVTQSPTHLIKTRGQQVTLRCSSQSGHNTVSWYQQALGQGPQFIFQYYREEENGRGNFPPRFSGLQFPNYSSELNVNALELDDSALYLCASRVTGNTEAFFGQGTRLTVV.

The DNA for the CDR3 is TGTGCCAGCAGCCCTAGGGGGTCCCCCACAGATACGCAGTATTTT. Its protein product is CASSPRGSPTDTQYF. The chain employs TRBV7-2 and TRBJ2-3, with D perhaps matching TRBD1 (6 bases). V was pared by 5 bases and J by 2 bases, with 14 bases between. This CDR3 comprises 15 residues. Germline V gives CDR1 SGHTA, CDR2 FQGNSA.

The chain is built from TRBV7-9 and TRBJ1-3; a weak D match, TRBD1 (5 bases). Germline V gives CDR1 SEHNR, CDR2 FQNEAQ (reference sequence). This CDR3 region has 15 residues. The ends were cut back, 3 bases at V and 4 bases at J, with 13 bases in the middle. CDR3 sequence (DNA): TGTGCCAGCAGCTTCTTGTCAGGGTCCGGAAACACCATATATTTT. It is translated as CASSFLSGSGNTIYF.

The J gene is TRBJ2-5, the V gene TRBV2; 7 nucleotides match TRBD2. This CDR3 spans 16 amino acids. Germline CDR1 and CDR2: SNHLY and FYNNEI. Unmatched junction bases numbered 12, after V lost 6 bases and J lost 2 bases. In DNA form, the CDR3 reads TGTGCCAGCAGAGCCCGGGCTAGCGGCAAACAAGAGACCCAGTACTTC. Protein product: CASRARASGKQETQYF.

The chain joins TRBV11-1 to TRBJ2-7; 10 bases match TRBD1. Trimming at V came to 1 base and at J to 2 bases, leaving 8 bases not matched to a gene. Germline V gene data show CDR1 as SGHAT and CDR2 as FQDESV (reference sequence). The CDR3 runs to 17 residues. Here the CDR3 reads CASSLGVWDRGTYEQYF. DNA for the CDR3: TGTGCCAGCAGCTTAGGTGTATGGGACAGGGGTACCTACGAGCAGTACTTC.

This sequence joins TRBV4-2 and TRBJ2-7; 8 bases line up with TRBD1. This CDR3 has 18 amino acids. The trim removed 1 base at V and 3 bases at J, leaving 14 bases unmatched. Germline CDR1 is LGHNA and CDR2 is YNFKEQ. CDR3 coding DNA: TGTGCCAGCAGCCAAGTCCTCCGGACAGGGAAGGAATACTACGAGCAGTACTTC. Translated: CASSQVLRTGKEYYEQYF.

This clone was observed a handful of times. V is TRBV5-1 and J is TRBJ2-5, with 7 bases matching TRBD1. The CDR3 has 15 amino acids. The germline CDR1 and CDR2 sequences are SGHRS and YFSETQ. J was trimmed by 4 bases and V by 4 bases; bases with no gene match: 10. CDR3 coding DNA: TGCGCCAGCAGCCCCGACAGGGCTGGAAGAGAGACCCAGTACTTC. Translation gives CASSPDRAGRETQYF.

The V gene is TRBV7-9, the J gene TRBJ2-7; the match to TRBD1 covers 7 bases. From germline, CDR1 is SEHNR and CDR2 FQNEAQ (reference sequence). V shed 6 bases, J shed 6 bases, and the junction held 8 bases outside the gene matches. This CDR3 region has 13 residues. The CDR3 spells CASRGTVLGEQYF. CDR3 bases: TGTGCCAGCAGGGGGACAGTTCTGGGCGAGCAGTACTTC.

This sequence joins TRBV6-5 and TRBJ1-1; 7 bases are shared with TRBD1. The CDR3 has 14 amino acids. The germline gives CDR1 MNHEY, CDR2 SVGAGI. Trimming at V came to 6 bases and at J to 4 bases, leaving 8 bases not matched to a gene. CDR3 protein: CASSLNRGSTEAFF. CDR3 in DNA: TGTGCCAGCAGCCTAAACAGGGGTAGCACTGAAGCTTTCTTT.

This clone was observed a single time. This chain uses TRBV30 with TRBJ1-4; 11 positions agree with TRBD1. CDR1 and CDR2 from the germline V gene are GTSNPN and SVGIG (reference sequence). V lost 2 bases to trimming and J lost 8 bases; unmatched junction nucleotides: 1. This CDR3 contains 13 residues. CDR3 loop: CAWSWDRGEKLFF. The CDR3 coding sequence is TGTGCCTGGAGTTGGGACAGGGGGGAAAAACTGTTTTTT.

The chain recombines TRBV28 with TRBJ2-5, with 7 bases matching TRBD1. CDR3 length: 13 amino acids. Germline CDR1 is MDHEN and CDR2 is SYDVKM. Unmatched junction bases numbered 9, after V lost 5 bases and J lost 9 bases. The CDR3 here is CASSPPDRVAQYF. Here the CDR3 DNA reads TGTGCCAGCAGTCCCCCAGACAGGGTAGCCCAGTACTTC.

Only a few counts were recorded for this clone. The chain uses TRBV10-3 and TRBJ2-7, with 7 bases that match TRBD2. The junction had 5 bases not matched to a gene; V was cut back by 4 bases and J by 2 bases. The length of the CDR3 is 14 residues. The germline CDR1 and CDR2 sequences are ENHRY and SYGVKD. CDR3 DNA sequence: TGTGCCATCAGTGGAGGGAGGGAGGCCTACGAGCAGTACTTC. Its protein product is CAISGGREAYEQYF.

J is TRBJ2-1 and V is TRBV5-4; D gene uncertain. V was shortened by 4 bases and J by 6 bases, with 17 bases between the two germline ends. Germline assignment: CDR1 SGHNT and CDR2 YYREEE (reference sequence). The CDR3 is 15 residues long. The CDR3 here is CASSGNTKSFNEQFF. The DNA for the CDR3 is TGTGCCAGCAGCGGAAATACAAAGTCGTTCAATGAGCAGTTCTTC.

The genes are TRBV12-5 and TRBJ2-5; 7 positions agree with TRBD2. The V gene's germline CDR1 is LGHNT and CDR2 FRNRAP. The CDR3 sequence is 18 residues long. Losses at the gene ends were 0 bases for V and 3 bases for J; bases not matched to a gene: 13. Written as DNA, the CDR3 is TGTGCTAGTGGTTTGGTACTAATAAGAGGGAGGGTAGAAGAGACCCAGTACTTC. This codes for CASGLVLIRGRVEETQYF.

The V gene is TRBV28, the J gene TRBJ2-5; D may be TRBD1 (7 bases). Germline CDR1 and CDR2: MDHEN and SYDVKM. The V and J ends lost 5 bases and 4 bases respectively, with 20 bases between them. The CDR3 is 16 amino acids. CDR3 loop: CASSHLGRGERETQYF. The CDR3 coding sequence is TGTGCCAGCAGTCATCTGGGCAGGGGGGAGAGAGAGACCCAGTACTTC. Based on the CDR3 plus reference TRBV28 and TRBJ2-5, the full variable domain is DVKVTQSSRYLVKRTGEKVFLECVQDMDHENMFWYRQDPGLGLRLIYFSYDVKMKEKGDIPEGYSVSREKKERFSLILESASTNQTSMYLCASSHLGRGERETQYFGPGTRLLVL.